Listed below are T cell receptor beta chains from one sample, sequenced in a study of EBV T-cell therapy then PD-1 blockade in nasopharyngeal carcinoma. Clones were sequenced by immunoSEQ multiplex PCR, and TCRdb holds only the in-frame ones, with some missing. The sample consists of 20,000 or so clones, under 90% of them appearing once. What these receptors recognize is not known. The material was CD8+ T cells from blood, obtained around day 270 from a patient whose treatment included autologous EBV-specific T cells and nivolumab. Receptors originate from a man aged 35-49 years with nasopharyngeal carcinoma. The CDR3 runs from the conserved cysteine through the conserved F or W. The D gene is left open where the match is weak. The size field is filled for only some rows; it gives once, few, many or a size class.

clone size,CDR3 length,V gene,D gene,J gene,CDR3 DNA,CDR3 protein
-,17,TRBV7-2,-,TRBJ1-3,TGTGCCAGCAGCTTAGACAGTCCAAGGTACTCTGGAAACACCATATATTTT,CASSLDSPRYSGNTIYF
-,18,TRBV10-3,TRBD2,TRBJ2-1,TGTGCCATCAGCGACTCCGGGACTAGCGGGACGTCCTACAATGAGCAGTTCTTC,CAISDSGTSGTSYNEQFF
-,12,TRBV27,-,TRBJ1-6,TGTGCCAGCAAGGGCGGGGATTCACCCCTCCACTTT,CASKGGDSPLHF
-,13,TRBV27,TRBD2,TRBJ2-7,TGTGCCAGCAGTGGTCGGGGGGGATACGAGCAGTACTTC,CASSGRGGYEQYF
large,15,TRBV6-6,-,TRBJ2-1,TGTGCCAGCAGTCTCGAGGACAACTCCTACAATGAGCAGTTCTTC,CASSLEDNSYNEQFF
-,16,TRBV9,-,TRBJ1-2,TGTGCCAGCAGCGTAGCACTGGACAGCTCCCTCTATGGCTACACCTTC,CASSVALDSSLYGYTF
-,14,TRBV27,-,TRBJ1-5,TGTGCCAGCAGACAGGCTTATAGCAATCAGCCCCAGCATTTT,CASRQAYSNQPQHF
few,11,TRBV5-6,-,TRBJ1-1,TGTGCCAGCAGCTTGGGTCTTGAAGCTTTCTTT,CASSLGLEAFF
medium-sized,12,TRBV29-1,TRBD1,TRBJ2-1,TGCAGCGTTGGACAGGGTTCGTCTGAGCAGTTCTTC,CSVGQGSSEQFF
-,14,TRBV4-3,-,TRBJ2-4,TGCGCCAGCAAGGCGAGGTGGGCCAAAAACATTCAGTACTTC,CASKARWAKNIQYF
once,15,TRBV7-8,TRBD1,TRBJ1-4,TGTGCCAGCAGCTTAGATGGGACAGGGGGTGAAAAACTGTTTTTT,CASSLDGTGGEKLFF
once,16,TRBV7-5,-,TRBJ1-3,TGTGTCAGAAGCCCGGACAGGGTGAGCTCTGGAAACACCATATATTTT,CVRSPDRVSSGNTIYF
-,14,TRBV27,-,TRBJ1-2,TGTGCCAGCAGTTCAGGGGATCCCTATTATGGCTACACCTTC,CASSSGDPYYGYTF
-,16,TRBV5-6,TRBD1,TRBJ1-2,TGTGCCAGCAGCCCCTGGACAGGACAAGCTAACTATGGCTACACCTTC,CASSPWTGQANYGYTF
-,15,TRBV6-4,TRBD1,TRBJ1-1,TGTGCCAGCAGTAGACAGGGGGGTTCGAACACTGAAGCTTTCTTT,CASSRQGGSNTEAFF
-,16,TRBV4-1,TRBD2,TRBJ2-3,TGCGCCAGCAGCCGGTCTAGCGGGGGGAACGCAGATACGCAGTATTTT,CASSRSSGGNADTQYF
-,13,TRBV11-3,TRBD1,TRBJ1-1,TGTGCCAGCAGCTTTCGGACAGGGGGTGAAGCTTTCTTT,CASSFRTGGEAFF
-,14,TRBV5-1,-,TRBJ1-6,TGCGCCAGCAGCTTGGTTGGTAGGGAATCACCCCTCCACTTT,CASSLVGRESPLHF
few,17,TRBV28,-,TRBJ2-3,TGTGCCAGCAGTTTACAGCAGGGTGGCGATCTCCTAGATACGCAGTATTTT,CASSLQQGGDLLDTQYF
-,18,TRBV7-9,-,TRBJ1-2,TGTGCCAGCAGCACTCAACCGGGACATATAAGCGCCGACTATGGCTACACCTTC,CASSTQPGHISADYGYTF
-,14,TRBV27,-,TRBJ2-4,TGTGCCAGCAGACAGGGACTGGCCAAAAACATTCAGTACTTC,CASRQGLAKNIQYF
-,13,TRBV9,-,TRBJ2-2,TGTGCCAGCAGCCAATACGGGACCGGGGAGCTGTTTTTT,CASSQYGTGELFF
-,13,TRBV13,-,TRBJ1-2,TGTGCCAGCAGCTCCGGTGAGGTCTATGGCTACACCTTC,CASSSGEVYGYTF
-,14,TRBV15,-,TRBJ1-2,TGTGCCACCAGCAGAGATCTGGGATACTATGGCTACACCTTC,CATSRDLGYYGYTF
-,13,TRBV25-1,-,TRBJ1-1,TGTGCCAGCGCCCGCGGCGGGTTCGCTGAAGCTTTCTTT,CASARGGFAEAFF
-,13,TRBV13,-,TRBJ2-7,TGTGCCAGCAGGGTCTGGGGGTCGCACGAGCAGTACTTC,CASRVWGSHEQYF
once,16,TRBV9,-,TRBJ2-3,TGTGCCAGCAGCGTAGTGGGTCAATTAAGCACAGATACGCAGTATTTT,CASSVVGQLSTDTQYF
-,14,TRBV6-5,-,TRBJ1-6,TGTGCCAGCAGTTACGGAGGGCCCAATTCACCCCTCCACTTT,CASSYGGPNSPLHF
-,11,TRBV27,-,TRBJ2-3,TGTGCCAGCAGGAAGACAGATACGCAGTATTTT,CASRKTDTQYF
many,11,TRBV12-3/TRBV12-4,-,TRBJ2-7,TGTGCCAGCAGAGGGTTCTACGAGCAGTACTTC,CASRGFYEQYF
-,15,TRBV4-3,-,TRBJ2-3,TGCGCCAGCAGCCAAGAGCCAGGGACGCTAGATACGCAGTATTTT,CASSQEPGTLDTQYF
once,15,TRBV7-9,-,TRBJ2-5,TGTGCCAGCAGCTTAGCGGGGCAGGGGATGGAGACCCAGTACTTC,CASSLAGQGMETQYF
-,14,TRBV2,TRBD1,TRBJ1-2,TGTGCCAGCAGCGACAGGGGGCCTTCTTGGGGCTACACCTTC,CASSDRGPSWGYTF
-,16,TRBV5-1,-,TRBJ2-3,TGCGCCAGCAGCTTGGTCATTGGCGGGGGCACAGATACGCAGTATTTT,CASSLVIGGGTDTQYF
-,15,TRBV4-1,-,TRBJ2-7,TGCGCCAGCAGCCACGCGCGGCTGGCCCGCCACGAGCAGTACTTC,CASSHARLARHEQYF
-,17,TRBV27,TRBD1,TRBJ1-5,TGTGCCAGCAATTTCGGGGACAGGGGACTTAGCAATCAGCCCCAGCATTTT,CASNFGDRGLSNQPQHF
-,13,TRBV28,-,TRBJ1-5,TGTGCCAGCAGTTTGGGACCCGGACAGCCCCAGCATTTT,CASSLGPGQPQHF
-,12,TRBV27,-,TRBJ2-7,TGTGCCAGCTCGCATAGGCCCTACGAGCAGTACTTC,CASSHRPYEQYF
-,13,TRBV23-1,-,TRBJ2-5,TGCGCCAGCAGTCAATCGAAGGGAGAGACCCAGTACTTC,CASSQSKGETQYF
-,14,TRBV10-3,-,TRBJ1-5,TGTGCCATCAGTGAGTCTGGGGTCAATCAGCCCCAGCATTTT,CAISESGVNQPQHF
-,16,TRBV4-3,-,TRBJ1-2,TGCGCCAGCAGCCAAGATCGCGGGGGCGGGATTTCTGGCTACACCTTC,CASSQDRGGGISGYTF
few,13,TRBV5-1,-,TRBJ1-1,TGCGCCAGCAGCTTGACAGGGAACACTGAAGCTTTCTTT,CASSLTGNTEAFF
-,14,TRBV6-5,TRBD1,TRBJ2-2,TGTGCCAGCAAGGGACAGGGTGACATCGGGGAGCTGTTTTTT,CASKGQGDIGELFF
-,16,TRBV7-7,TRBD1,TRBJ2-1,TGTGCCAGCAGCCCCAAGGGACAGGGGGCCTACAATGAGCAGTTCTTC,CASSPKGQGAYNEQFF
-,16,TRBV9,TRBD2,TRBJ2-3,TGTGCCAGCAGCCTCGGGACTAGCGGCCGCACAGATACGCAGTATTTT,CASSLGTSGRTDTQYF
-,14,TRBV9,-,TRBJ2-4,TGTGCCAGCAGCTCCCTGTCTGGGGGAAACATTCAGTACTTC,CASSSLSGGNIQYF
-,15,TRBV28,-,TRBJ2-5,TGTGCCAGCACCCCGCAGGGTCGTGCACAAGAGACCCAGTACTTC,CASTPQGRAQETQYF
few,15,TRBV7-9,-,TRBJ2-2,TGTGCCAGCAGCCCACTTGGTGAGACCACCGGGGAGCTGTTTTTT,CASSPLGETTGELFF
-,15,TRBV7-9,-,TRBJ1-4,TGTGCCAGCAGCCCGCCGGGATCAACTAATGAAAAACTGTTTTTT,CASSPPGSTNEKLFF
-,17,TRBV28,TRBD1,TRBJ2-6,TGTGCCAGCAGGGGCGGACAGGGGAAAACTGAGGCCAACGTCCTGACTTTC,CASRGGQGKTEANVLTF
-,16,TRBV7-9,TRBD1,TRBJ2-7,TGTGCCAGCAGCTCGGTAGGACAGGGGGGATCCTACGAGCAGTACTTC,CASSSVGQGGSYEQYF
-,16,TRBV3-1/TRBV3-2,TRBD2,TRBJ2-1,TGTGCCAGCAGCCAAGATCCCGGGGGACTACGCAATGAGCAGTTCTTC,CASSQDPGGLRNEQFF
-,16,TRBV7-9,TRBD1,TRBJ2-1,TGTGCCAGCAGCCCCCCCCGCGGACAGGGGGGTTGGGAGCAGTTCTTC,CASSPPRGQGGWEQFF
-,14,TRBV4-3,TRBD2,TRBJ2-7,TGCGCCAGCAGCCAAGCTGCGGGGGACTACGAGCAGTACTTC,CASSQAAGDYEQYF
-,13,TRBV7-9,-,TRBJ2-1,TGTGCCAGCAGCTTAGGCGGGACCTGGTGGCAGTTCTTC,CASSLGGTWWQFF
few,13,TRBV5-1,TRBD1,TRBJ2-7,TGCGCCAGCAGACCAGGGGGTGGAGGCGAGCAGTACTTC,CASRPGGGGEQYF